This TCR beta chain was sequenced for a study of early T cells in non-severe SARS-CoV-2 infection. Study details: Sequencing of bulk RNA from unsorted whole blood was done, without chain pairing. Findings of the study overall: VDJdb matching favored anti-spike CD8 responses, missing private and CD4 specificities.

Attachment of unique molecular identifiers was made to individual cDNA molecules. TCRdb reprocessed the 5' RACE reads via MiXCR and lists one record per CDR3 protein. This sample has roughly 51,000 distinct CDR3 sequences, with 6.2% found just once. As regards this clonotype: What it binds is not known.

The sequencing input was whole blood. This TCR was recovered from an adult who was a healthcare worker with PCR-confirmed SARS-CoV-2 infection or an uninfected control (not recorded which).

This chain's CDR3 is CASRPDLSVNEQFF. CDR3 DNA: TGTGCCAGCAGACCAGATCTGTCGGTCAATGAGCAGTTCTTC. The chain employs TRBV9 and TRBJ2-1, with D unresolved. The CDR3 loop spans 14 amino acids. V lost 5 bases and J 6 bases, leaving 15 bases between the germline ends. Germline lookup yields CDR1 SGDLS and CDR2 YYNGEE.